This passage covers 3 T cell receptor beta chains from one sample sequenced in a study of Ad26.COV2.S vaccination and SARS-CoV-2 variants. Libraries were prepared by immunoSEQ multiplex PCR; TCRdb keeps only in-frame clonotypes and omits some of them. The data contain some 350,000 clones, about 85% of them singletons. Treatment: some 20 received Ad26.COV2.S at low or high dose, single or two shots; 5 received placebo; per-sample allocation not given. Samples were taken on day 63 after the first vaccine or placebo injection. This material consisted of peripheral blood, taken in a trial of Ad26.COV2.S vaccine versus placebo. These receptors were collected from a person aged 18-65 years who received the Ad26.COV2.S COVID-19 vaccine or a placebo.

The rearrangement uses TRBV9 and TRBJ2-3; D gene ambiguous. In germline, CDR1 is SGDLS, CDR2 YYNGEE. V gave up 3 bases and J gave up 1 base, with 9 bases separating them. The CDR3 runs 14 residues. CDR3 DNA sequence: TGTGCCAGCAGCGCCCTCGAGCGCACAGATACGCAGTATTTT. Encoded protein: CASSALERTDTQYF.

The CDR3 is CASSPLGAYNEQFF. The CDR3 region has the DNA TGTGCCAGCAGCCCACTGGGAGCCTACAATGAGCAGTTCTTC. J is TRBJ2-1 and V is TRBV6-5, with D possibly matching TRBD2 (5 bases). The germline CDR1 and CDR2 sequences are MNHEY and SVGAGI. The length of the CDR3 is 14 residues. The V gene lost 6 bases and the J gene lost 2 bases, with 11 bases spanning the gap.

This clone was detected a few times. The chain uses TRBV9 and TRBJ2-6; a possible D gene is TRBD1 (6 bases). The germline V gene has CDR1 SGDLS and CDR2 YYNGEE. Deletions cut 6 bases from V and 2 bases from J, with 9 bases between. This CDR3 contains 14 residues. This CDR3 is CASTRQAGANVLTF. DNA for the CDR3: TGTGCCAGCACGCGACAGGCTGGGGCCAACGTCCTGACTTTC. The full variable domain, its missing parts supplied by reference TRBV9 and TRBJ2-6, is DSGVTQTPKHLITATGQRVTLRCSPRSGDLSVYWYQQSLDQGLQFLIQYYNGEERAKGNILERFSAQQFPDLHSELNLSSLELGDSALYFCASTRQAGANVLTFGAGSRLTVL.